The 8 T cell receptor beta chains reported below all come from one sample, sequenced in a study of OX40 agonist ivuxolimab in advanced cancers. Some clones are missing from TCRdb's copy, which holds only in-frame ones; the method was immunoSEQ multiplex PCR. Found here are around 34,000 clones, around 81% of them singletons; the top ten hold approximately 1.4%. The sequencing used CD4+ or CD8+ T cells sorted from blood, collected in a trial of the OX40 agonist ivuxolimab. The receptors were gathered from an adult with an advanced solid tumor such as melanoma, head and neck, liver or kidney cancer.

V usage is TRBV6-5 and J usage is TRBJ2-7; a possible D gene is TRBD1 (6 bases). This CDR3 has 13 residues. V lost 8 bases and J 6 bases, leaving 17 bases between the germline ends. CDR1 is MNHEY, CDR2 SVGAGI, per germline. CDR3: CASSRGNFGEQYF. CDR3 nucleotides: TGTGCCAGCTCGAGGGGGAACTTCGGCGAGCAGTACTTC.

The J gene is TRBJ2-5, the V gene TRBV19, with D possibly TRBD1 on 5 matching bases. TRBJ2-7 matches the DNA end more closely, so the J call is doubtful. The CDR3 consists of 13 residues. Germline assignment: CDR1 LNHDA and CDR2 SQIVND (reference sequence). The CDR3 nucleotides read TGTGCCAGTAGTTTAGGACACCCCTACGAGCAGTACTTC. Encoded protein: CASSLGHPYEQYF.

This rearrangement joins TRBV7-2 to TRBJ2-3, with D unclear. Germline CDR1 and CDR2: SGHTA and FQGNSA. V lost 1 base and J lost 10, with 12 bases in between. There are 13 residues in the CDR3. This chain's CDR3 is CASSLDPRRAQYF. The CDR3 nucleotides read TGTGCCAGCAGCTTAGACCCCCGGAGAGCGCAGTATTTT.

V gene TRBV11-1 combines with J gene TRBJ2-5; the match to TRBD1 covers 9 bases. Near its end, the DNA agrees better with TRBJ2-7, so the J call may be wrong. CDR1 is SGHAT, CDR2 FQDESV, per germline (reference sequence). There are 14 residues in the CDR3. The CDR3 loop reads CASSVRDRDHEQYF. The CDR3 nucleotides are TGTGCCAGCAGCGTCCGGGACAGGGACCACGAGCAGTACTTC.

The chain combines TRBV11-2 with TRBJ2-2, with D perhaps matching TRBD1 (6 bases). The CDR3 length is 16 residues. V lost 4 bases, J lost 1 base, and 13 bases lay in between. Germline CDR1 reads SGHAT; CDR2 reads FQNNGV. The CDR3 DNA reads as TGTGCCAGCAGCTGGGGGACACACAAGAACACCGGGGAGCTGTTTTTT. Amino acids: CASSWGTHKNTGELFF.

The chain employs TRBV29-1 and TRBJ2-5; 10 bases map to TRBD1. The germline gives CDR1 SQVTM, CDR2 ANQGSEA. With V trimmed by 6 bases and J by 0 bases, 1 base remained unmatched. CDR3 length equals 13 residues. The CDR3 DNA reads as TGCAGCGTGGGACAGGGGTACCAAGAGACCCAGTACTTC. Residues: CSVGQGYQETQYF. Using reference TRBV29-1 and TRBJ2-5 for the parts outside the CDR3, the full variable domain is SAVISQKPSRDICQRGTSLTIQCQVDSQVTMMFWYRQQPGQSLTLIATANQGSEATYESGFVIDKFPISRPNLTFSTLTVSNMSPEDSSIYLCSVGQGYQETQYFGPGTRLLVL.

V and J are TRBV11-3 and TRBJ2-1; D not resolved. The germline gives CDR1 SGHNT, CDR2 YENEEA. CDR3 length: 12 amino acids. V was clipped by 0 bases and J by 5 bases, with 2 bases between them. In DNA form, the CDR3 reads TGTGCCAGCAGCTTAGATCACAATGAGCAGTTCTTC. Protein product: CASSLDHNEQFF.

The rearrangement uses TRBV10-1 and TRBJ2-1; D unclear. The V gene lost 3 bases and the J gene lost 3 bases, with 9 bases spanning the gap. The CDR3 is 14 residues long. The germline V gene encodes CDR1 WNHNN and CDR2 SYGVQD (reference sequence). The CDR3 sequence is CASSDRRNYNEQFF. The DNA of the CDR3 is TGCGCCAGCAGTGACCGAAGAAACTACAATGAGCAGTTCTTC.